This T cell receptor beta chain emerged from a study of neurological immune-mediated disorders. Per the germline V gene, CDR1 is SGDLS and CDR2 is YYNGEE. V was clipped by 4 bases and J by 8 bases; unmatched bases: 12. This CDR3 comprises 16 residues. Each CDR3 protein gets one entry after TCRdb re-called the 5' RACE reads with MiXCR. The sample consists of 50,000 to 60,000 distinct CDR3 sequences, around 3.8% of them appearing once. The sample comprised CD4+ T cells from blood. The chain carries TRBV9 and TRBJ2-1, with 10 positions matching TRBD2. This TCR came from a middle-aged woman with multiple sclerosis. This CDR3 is CASSPGALAGEDEQFF. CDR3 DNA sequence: TGTGCCAGCAGCCCAGGCGCCCTAGCGGGGGAGGATGAGCAGTTCTTC.